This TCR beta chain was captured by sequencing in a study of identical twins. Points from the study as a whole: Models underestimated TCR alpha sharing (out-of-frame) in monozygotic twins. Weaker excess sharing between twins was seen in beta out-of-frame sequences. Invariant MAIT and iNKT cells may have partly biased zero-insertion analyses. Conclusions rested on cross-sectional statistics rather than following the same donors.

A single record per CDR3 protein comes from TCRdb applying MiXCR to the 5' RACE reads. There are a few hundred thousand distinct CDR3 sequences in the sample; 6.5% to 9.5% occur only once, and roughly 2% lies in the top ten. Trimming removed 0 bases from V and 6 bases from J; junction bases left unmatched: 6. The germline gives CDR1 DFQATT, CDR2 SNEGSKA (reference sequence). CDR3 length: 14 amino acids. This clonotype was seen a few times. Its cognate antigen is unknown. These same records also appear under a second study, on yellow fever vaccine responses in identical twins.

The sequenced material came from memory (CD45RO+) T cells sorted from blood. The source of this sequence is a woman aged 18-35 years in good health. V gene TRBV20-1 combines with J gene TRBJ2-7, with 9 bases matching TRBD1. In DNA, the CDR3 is TGCAGTGCTAGAGATCCTACAGGGGGCTCCGAGCAGTACGTC. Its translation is CSARDPTGGSEQYV.